The 23 T cell receptor beta chains listed next were all sequenced from one sample in a study of blood T cell repertoires in COVID-19. Repertoires were generated with immunoSEQ multiplex PCR, while TCRdb's copy carries only in-frame clones and drops some. The sample shows around 130,000 clones, over 70% of them seen only once. Material: peripheral blood. The source is an elderly man with acute or convalescent COVID-19.

The chain combines TRBV19 with TRBJ1-1; D gene unclear. Germline values: CDR1 LNHDA, CDR2 SQIVND (reference sequence). The CDR3 extends over 13 amino acids. V dropped 5 bases and J dropped 1 base, with 8 bases sitting between them. The DNA of the CDR3 is TGTGCCAGTAGTCCCGTTAGGAACACTGAAGCTTTCTTT. This gives the protein CASSPVRNTEAFF.

The rearrangement joins TRBV5-5 to TRBJ1-5; 7 bases fit TRBD1. The CDR3 sequence is 15 residues long. Germline V gene sequence: CDR1 SGHKS, CDR2 YYEKEE (reference sequence). Trimming removed 4 bases from V and 5 bases from J; junction bases left unmatched: 9. CDR3 DNA: TGTGCCAGCAGCAGGGACAGTGCTACGGATCAGCCCCAGCATTTT. It codes for CASSRDSATDQPQHF.

This sequence joins TRBV5-1 and TRBJ2-5; D may be TRBD1 (6 bases). The V and J ends lost 8 bases and 4 bases respectively, with 9 bases between them. Germline CDR1 is SGHRS and CDR2 is YFSETQ. This CDR3 comprises 11 residues. CDR3: CASLGAETQYF. The CDR3 DNA is TGCGCCAGTTTGGGGGCAGAGACCCAGTACTTC.

V is TRBV29-1 and J is TRBJ1-2; the D gene is possibly TRBD1 (6 bases). This CDR3 contains 12 residues. Deletions cut 7 bases from V and 2 bases from J, with 11 bases between. Germline-derived CDR1 and CDR2 are SQVTM and ANQGSEA. This chain's CDR3 is CSGGTPNYGYTF. The DNA for the CDR3 is TGCAGCGGGGGGACACCAAACTATGGCTACACCTTC.

The chain has TRBV6-4 and TRBJ2-3; 7 positions match TRBD2. The V and J ends lost 4 bases and 2 bases, in that order; junction bases with no gene match: 6. The CDR3 runs to 15 residues. CDR1 is MRHNA, CDR2 SNTAGT, per germline. CDR3 sequence: CASSASGDPTDTQYF. The CDR3 bases are TGTGCCAGCAGTGCGAGCGGGGACCCCACAGATACGCAGTATTTT.

The rearrangement uses TRBV7-2 and TRBJ1-5; possibly TRBD1 for D (6 bases). CDR3 length: 16 amino acids. Trimming pared 4 bases from V and 1 base from J, leaving 14 bases between. CDR1 is SGHTA, CDR2 FQGNSA, per germline. The CDR3 spells CASSSLGGPSNQPQHF. DNA for the CDR3: TGTGCCAGCAGCTCGTTAGGGGGACCAAGCAATCAGCCCCAGCATTTT.

V and J are TRBV11-3 and TRBJ2-2, with TRBD2 identical over 7 bases. The trim removed 5 bases at V and 5 bases at J, leaving 2 bases unmatched. There are 13 residues in the CDR3. The germline V gene encodes CDR1 SGHNT and CDR2 YENEEA. The CDR3 nucleotides are TGTGCCAGCAGCCCCGGGAGGACCGGGGAGCTGTTTTTT. This encodes CASSPGRTGELFF.

This sequence joins TRBV29-1 and TRBJ2-7; TRBD1 agrees at 9 bases. The CDR3 loop spans 12 amino acids. Per the germline V gene, CDR1 is SQVTM and CDR2 is ANQGSEA. V trimming: 7 bases; J trimming: 4 bases; junction bases outside the gene matches: 5. The CDR3 nucleotides read TGCAGCGCGGGACAGGGAAAATACGAGCAGTACTTC. The encoded protein is CSAGQGKYEQYF.

The chain couples TRBV27 to TRBJ2-7, with 7 positions matching TRBD1. Trimming at V came to 5 bases and at J to 1 base, leaving 8 bases not matched to a gene. CDR3 size: 15 residues. Germline V gives CDR1 MNHEY, CDR2 SMNVEV (reference sequence). The CDR3 here is CASSKWTGGSYEQYF. CDR3 nucleotides: TGTGCCAGCAGTAAATGGACAGGCGGTTCCTACGAGCAGTACTTC.

Here the CDR3 DNA reads TGTGCCAGCTCACCGTTTGACGGAGACAATGAGCAGTTCTTC. Translating gives CASSPFDGDNEQFF. V is TRBV18 and J is TRBJ2-1; D gene ambiguous. Per the germline V gene, CDR1 is KGHSH and CDR2 is LQKENI. The V end lost 3 bases, the J end lost 5 bases, and 11 bases lay between the germline ends. The CDR3 is 14 residues long.

The chain combines TRBV7-3 with TRBJ2-2, with 10 bases lining up with TRBD1. After removal of 5 bases from V and 4 bases from J, the junction contained 7 bases not matched to a gene. The V gene's germline CDR1 is SGHTA and CDR2 FQGTGA. The CDR3 extends over 16 amino acids. The chain's CDR3 is CASSAKGQGITGELFF. The CDR3 nucleotides read TGTGCCAGCAGCGCCAAGGGACAGGGGATCACCGGGGAGCTGTTTTTT.

This chain links TRBV19 with TRBJ2-6, with D unclear. CDR3 length: 13 residues. Germline-derived CDR1 and CDR2 are LNHDA and SQIVND (reference sequence). Trimming left V 8 bases short and J 0 bases short, with 5 bases between. CDR3 sequence reads: CASLSSGANVLTF. The CDR3 nucleotides read TGTGCCAGTTTGAGCTCTGGGGCCAACGTCCTGACTTTC. The full variable domain, completed using reference TRBV19 and TRBJ2-6, is DGGITQSPKYLFRKEGQNVTLSCEQNLNHDAMYWYRQDPGQGLRLIYYSQIVNDFQKGDIAEGYSVSREKKESFPLTVTSAQKNPTAFYLCASLSSGANVLTFGAGSRLTVL.

This clone was detected once. This chain connects TRBV3-1 (or the pseudogene TRBV3-2) to TRBJ1-2; D remains unclear. Germline CDR1 LGHDT, CDR2 YNNKEL (reference sequence). V was clipped by 2 bases and J by 1 base, with 8 bases between them. CDR3 length equals 14 residues. CDR3 protein: CASSQSRHNYGYTF. The CDR3, as DNA: TGTGCCAGCAGCCAAAGCAGACATAACTATGGCTACACCTTC.

The V gene is TRBV2, the J gene TRBJ2-7, with D maybe TRBD2 (6 bases). Deletions cut 7 bases from V and 0 bases from J, with 13 bases between. Germline V gives CDR1 SNHLY, CDR2 FYNNEI. This CDR3 contains 14 residues. This CDR3 is CASKSGGYSYEQYF. The DNA for the CDR3 is TGTGCCAGCAAATCCGGGGGTTACTCCTACGAGCAGTACTTC.

On this clone itself: The sample holds other DNA sequences that translate to the same CDR3. This chain links TRBV15 with TRBJ1-5, with a possible D match to TRBD1 (6 bases). The CDR3 loop spans 15 amino acids. Trimming pared 0 bases from V and 2 bases from J, leaving 8 bases between. Looked up from germline, CDR1 is LNHNV and CDR2 is YYDKDF (reference sequence). This CDR3 reads CATSRDPGGNQPQHF. The CDR3 DNA reads as TGTGCCACCAGCAGAGACCCAGGGGGCAATCAGCCCCAGCATTTT.

The J gene is TRBJ1-6, the V gene TRBV7-8; 7 bases line up with TRBD1. Germline V lookup: CDR1 SGHVS, CDR2 FQNEAQ. J lost 10 bases, V lost 1 base, and 4 bases had no gene match. This CDR3 is 14 amino acids long. In DNA form, the CDR3 reads TGTGCCAGCAGCTTAGGACAGGGACAGTCACCCCTCCACTTT. Translation gives CASSLGQGQSPLHF.

The CDR3 sequence is CASSTTYEQYF. The CDR3 coding sequence is TGTGCCAGCAGTACTACCTACGAGCAGTACTTC. The gene calls are TRBV2 and TRBJ2-7; D is unclear. The CDR3 covers 11 residues. In germline, CDR1 is SNHLY, CDR2 FYNNEI. V dropped 5 bases and J dropped 2 bases, with 4 bases sitting between them.

The chain employs TRBV11-2 and TRBJ2-5; 10 bases line up with TRBD1. Germline loops: CDR1 SGHAT, CDR2 FQNNGV. The ends lost 3 bases at V and 5 bases at J; junction bases unmatched: 9. The length of the CDR3 is 16 residues. CDR3 region: CASSFSRDRGVETQYF. Here the CDR3 DNA reads TGTGCCAGCAGCTTCAGCCGGGACAGGGGTGTTGAGACCCAGTACTTC.

The chain recombines TRBV5-8 with TRBJ1-1; D is ambiguous. This CDR3 spans 15 amino acids. CDR1 SGHTS and CDR2 YDEGEE come from the germline V gene. The ends were cut back, 4 bases at V and 0 bases at J, with 13 bases in the middle. In DNA form, the CDR3 reads TGTGCCAGCAGCAAGTGGGGAGCCTTGAACACTGAAGCTTTCTTT. This codes for CASSKWGALNTEAFF.

The gene calls are TRBV19 and TRBJ2-1; 11 bases align to TRBD2. V shed 5 bases and J 8 bases; nucleotides not matched to a gene: 8. There are 15 residues in the CDR3. Germline V gene sequence: CDR1 LNHDA, CDR2 SQIVND (reference sequence). CDR3 bases: TGTGCCAGTAGTTCGACTAGCGGGGTTTACGATGAGCAGTTCTTC. Amino acids: CASSSTSGVYDEQFF.

The table lists this clone with many counts. The CDR3, as DNA: TGTGCCAGCAGCTTATTGGGAGGGAGGAGCACCGGGGAGCTGTTTTTT. Translating it yields CASSLLGGRSTGELFF. The V and J genes are TRBV7-8 and TRBJ2-2; 7 positions agree with TRBD2. V trimming: 2 bases; J trimming: 4 bases; junction bases outside the gene matches: 7. This CDR3 has 16 residues. The germline V gene encodes CDR1 SGHVS and CDR2 FQNEAQ.

The chain has TRBV7-8 and TRBJ1-1, with D tentatively TRBD1 (5 bases). In germline, CDR1 is SGHVS, CDR2 FQNEAQ. The ends were cut back, 10 bases at V and 0 bases at J, with 18 bases in the middle. This CDR3 is built from 15 residues. Written as DNA, the CDR3 is TGTGCCACAGGGCGGGGGGTCTCGTTGAACACTGAAGCTTTCTTT. Translation: CATGRGVSLNTEAFF.

The chain combines TRBV11-2 with TRBJ2-2, with 8 bases fitting TRBD2. Germline assignment: CDR1 SGHAT and CDR2 FQNNGV. V shed 2 bases, J shed 2 bases, and the junction held 4 bases outside the gene matches. The CDR3 covers 16 residues. CDR3 sequence: CASSLSRTSNTGELFF. The DNA for the CDR3 is TGTGCCAGCAGCTTATCCCGGACTAGCAACACCGGGGAGCTGTTTTTT.